The source of this T cell receptor (beta chain) is a study of blood T cell repertoires in COVID-19. In Seattle, patients joined the study during active infection and were tracked longitudinally. Trimming removed 2 bases at V and 0 bases at J, with 22 bases between. The CDR3 runs 18 residues. Germline assignment: CDR1 GTSNPN and CDR2 SVGIG (reference sequence). Some clones are missing from TCRdb's copy, which holds only in-frame ones; the method was immunoSEQ multiplex PCR. The data show 140,000 to 150,000 clones, with around 85% seen just once and roughly 8% held by the top ten. The V call is TRBV30, the J call TRBJ1-2, with D maybe TRBD1 (6 bases). The TCR comes from an older woman with COVID-19, enrolled during active disease. The sample was peripheral blood. CDR3 residues: CAWSRGGKGDLPNYGYTF. CDR3 nucleotides: TGTGCCTGGAGTAGAGGGGGAAAAGGAGATTTACCTAACTATGGCTACACCTTC.